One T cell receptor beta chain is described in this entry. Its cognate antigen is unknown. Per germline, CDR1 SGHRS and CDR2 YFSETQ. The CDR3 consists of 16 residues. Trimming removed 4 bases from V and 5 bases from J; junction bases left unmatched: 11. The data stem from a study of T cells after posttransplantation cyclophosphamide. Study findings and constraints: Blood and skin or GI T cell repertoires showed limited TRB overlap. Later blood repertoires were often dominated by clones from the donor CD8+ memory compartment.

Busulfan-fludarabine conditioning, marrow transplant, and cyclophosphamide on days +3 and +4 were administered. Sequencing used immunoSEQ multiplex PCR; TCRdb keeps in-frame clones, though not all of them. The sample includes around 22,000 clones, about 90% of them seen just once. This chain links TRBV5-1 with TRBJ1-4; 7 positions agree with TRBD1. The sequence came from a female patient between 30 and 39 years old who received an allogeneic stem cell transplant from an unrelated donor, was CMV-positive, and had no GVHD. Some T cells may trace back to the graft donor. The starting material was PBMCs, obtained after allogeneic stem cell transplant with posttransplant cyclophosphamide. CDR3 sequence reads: CASSRRPGQSNEKLFF. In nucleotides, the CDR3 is TGCGCCAGCAGCCGGCGCCCGGGACAGTCCAATGAAAAACTGTTTTTT.